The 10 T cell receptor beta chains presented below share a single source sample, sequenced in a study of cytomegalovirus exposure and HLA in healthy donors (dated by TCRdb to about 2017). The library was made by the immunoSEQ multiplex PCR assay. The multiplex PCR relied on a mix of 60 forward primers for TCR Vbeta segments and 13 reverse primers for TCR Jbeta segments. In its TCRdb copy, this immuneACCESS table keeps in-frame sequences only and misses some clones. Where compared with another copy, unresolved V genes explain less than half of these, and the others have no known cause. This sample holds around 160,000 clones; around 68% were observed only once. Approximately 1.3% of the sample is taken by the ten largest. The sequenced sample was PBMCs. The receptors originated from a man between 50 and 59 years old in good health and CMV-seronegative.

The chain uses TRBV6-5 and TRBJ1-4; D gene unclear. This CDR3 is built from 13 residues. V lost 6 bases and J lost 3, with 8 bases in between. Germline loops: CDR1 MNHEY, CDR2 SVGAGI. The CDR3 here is CASRPRSNEKLFF. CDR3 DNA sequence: TGTGCCAGCAGACCGAGGTCTAATGAAAAACTGTTTTTT.

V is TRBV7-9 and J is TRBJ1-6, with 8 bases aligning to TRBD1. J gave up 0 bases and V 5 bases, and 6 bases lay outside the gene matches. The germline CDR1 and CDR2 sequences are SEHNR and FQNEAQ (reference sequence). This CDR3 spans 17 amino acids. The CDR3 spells CASSLRTGSSYNSPLHF. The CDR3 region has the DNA TGTGCCAGCAGCCTCCGGACAGGGAGCTCCTATAATTCACCCCTCCACTTT.

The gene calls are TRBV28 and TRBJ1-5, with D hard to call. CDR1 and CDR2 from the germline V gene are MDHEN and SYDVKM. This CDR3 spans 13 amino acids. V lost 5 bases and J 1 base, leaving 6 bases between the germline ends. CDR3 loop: CASSTSSNQPQHF. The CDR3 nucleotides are TGTGCCAGCAGTACATCGAGCAATCAGCCCCAGCATTTT.

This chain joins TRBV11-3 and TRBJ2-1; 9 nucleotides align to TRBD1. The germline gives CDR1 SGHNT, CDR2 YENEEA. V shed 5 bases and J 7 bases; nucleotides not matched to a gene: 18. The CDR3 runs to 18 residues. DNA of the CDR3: TGTGCCAGCAGCCCCAAGGGGCCTTGGACAGGGGTTGAGAATGAGCAGTTCTTC. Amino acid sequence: CASSPKGPWTGVENEQFF. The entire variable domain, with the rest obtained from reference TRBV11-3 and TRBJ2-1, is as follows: EAGVVQSPRYKIIEKKQPVAFWCNPISGHNTLYWYLQNLGQGPELLIRYENEEAVDDSQLPKDRFSAERLKGVDSTLKIQPAELGDSAVYLCASSPKGPWTGVENEQFFGPGTRLTVL.

The CDR3 loop reads CASSYSTGRTDTQYF. CDR3 coding DNA: TGTGCCAGCAGTTACTCAACAGGGCGCACAGATACGCAGTATTTT. The chain has TRBV6-6 and TRBJ2-3; tentative D call: TRBD1 (6 bases). This CDR3 contains 15 residues. Deletions cut 0 bases from V and 1 base from J, with 8 bases between. Germline values: CDR1 MNHNY, CDR2 SVGAGI (reference sequence).

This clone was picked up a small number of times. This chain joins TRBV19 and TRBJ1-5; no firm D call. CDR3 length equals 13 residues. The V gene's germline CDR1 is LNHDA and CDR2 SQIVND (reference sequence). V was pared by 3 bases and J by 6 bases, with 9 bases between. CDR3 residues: CASSISGGQPQHF. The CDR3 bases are TGTGCCAGTAGTATTTCTGGCGGTCAGCCCCAGCATTTT.

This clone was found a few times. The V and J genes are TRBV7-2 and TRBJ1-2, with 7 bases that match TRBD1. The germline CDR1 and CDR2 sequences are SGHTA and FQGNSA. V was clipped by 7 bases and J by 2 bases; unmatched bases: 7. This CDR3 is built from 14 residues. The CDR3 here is CASTLETGNYGYTF. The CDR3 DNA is TGTGCCAGCACCCTAGAGACAGGGAACTATGGCTACACCTTC.

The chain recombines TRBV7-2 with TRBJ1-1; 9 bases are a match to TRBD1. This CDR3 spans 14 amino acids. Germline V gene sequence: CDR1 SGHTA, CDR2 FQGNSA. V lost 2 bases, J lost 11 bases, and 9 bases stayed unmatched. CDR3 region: CASSLPGQGIVAFF. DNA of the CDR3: TGTGCCAGCAGCTTACCGGGACAGGGTATCGTTGCTTTCTTT.

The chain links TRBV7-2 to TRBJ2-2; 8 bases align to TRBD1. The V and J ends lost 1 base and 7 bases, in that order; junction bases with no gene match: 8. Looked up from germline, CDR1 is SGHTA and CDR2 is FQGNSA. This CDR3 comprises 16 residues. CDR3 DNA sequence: TGTGCCAGCAGCTTAGTCCCAGGGGGCAGGAACGGGGAGCTGTTTTTT. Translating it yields CASSLVPGGRNGELFF.

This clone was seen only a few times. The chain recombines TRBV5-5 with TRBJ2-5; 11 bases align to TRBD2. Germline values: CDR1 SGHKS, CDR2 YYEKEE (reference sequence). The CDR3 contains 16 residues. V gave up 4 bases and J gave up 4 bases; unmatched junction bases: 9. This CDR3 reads CASSPGASGGRETQYF. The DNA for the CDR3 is TGTGCCAGCAGCCCGGGGGCTAGCGGGGGGCGAGAGACCCAGTACTTC. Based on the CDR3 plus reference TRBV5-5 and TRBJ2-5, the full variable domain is DAGVTQSPTHLIKTRGQQVTLRCSPISGHKSVSWYQQVLGQGPQFIFQYYEKEERGRGNFPDRFSARQFPNYSSELNVNALLLGDSALYLCASSPGASGGRETQYFGPGTRLLVL.